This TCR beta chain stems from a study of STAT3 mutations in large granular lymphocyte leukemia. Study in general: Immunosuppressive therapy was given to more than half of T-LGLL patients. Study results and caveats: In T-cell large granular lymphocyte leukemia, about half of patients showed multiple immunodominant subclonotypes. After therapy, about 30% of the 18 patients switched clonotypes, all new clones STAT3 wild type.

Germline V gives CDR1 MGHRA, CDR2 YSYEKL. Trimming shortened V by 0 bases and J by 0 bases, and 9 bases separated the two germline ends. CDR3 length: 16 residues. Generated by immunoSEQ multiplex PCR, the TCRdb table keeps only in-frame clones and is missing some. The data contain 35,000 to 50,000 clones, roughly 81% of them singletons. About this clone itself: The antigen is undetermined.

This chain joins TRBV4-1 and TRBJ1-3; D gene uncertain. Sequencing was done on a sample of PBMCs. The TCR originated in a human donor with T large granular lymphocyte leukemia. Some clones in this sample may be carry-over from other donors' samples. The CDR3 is CASSQDPADSGNTIYF. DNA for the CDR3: TGCGCCAGCAGCCAAGATCCGGCAGACTCTGGAAACACCATATATTTT.